This TCR beta chain was sequenced for a study of blood T cell repertoires in COVID-19. Looking at the study overall: Whether acute or convalescent, the COVID-19 samples came from the United States, Italy and Spain. PBMCs, B-cell-depleted T cells, or T cells were the source of the cDNA or gDNA that made up the material.

A remark on this clone: Sequence at one end of the junction differs from germline and may be a read error.

Germline loops: CDR1 SGHKS, CDR2 YYEKEE (reference sequence). This CDR3 comprises 15 residues. The authors' processing: Reference gene primer amplification gave nucleated cell count estimates. Using immunoSEQ multiplex PCR, the repertoire was profiled, and TCRdb retains in-frame clones only, with some absent. That table is the source of V, J and clone size, and D and trimming were worked out from the DNA. Of over 120,000 clones in the sample, less than 80% are singletons; the top ten hold approximately 5%. The clonotype originates from a woman aged 80 or over with active or convalescent COVID-19. The chain is built from TRBV5-5 and TRBJ1-5, with D uncertain. What was sequenced was peripheral blood. The CDR3 DNA sequence: TGTGCCAGCAGCTACACGGGAGGTAGCCATCAGCCCCAGCATTTT. It translates to CASSYTGGSHQPQHF.